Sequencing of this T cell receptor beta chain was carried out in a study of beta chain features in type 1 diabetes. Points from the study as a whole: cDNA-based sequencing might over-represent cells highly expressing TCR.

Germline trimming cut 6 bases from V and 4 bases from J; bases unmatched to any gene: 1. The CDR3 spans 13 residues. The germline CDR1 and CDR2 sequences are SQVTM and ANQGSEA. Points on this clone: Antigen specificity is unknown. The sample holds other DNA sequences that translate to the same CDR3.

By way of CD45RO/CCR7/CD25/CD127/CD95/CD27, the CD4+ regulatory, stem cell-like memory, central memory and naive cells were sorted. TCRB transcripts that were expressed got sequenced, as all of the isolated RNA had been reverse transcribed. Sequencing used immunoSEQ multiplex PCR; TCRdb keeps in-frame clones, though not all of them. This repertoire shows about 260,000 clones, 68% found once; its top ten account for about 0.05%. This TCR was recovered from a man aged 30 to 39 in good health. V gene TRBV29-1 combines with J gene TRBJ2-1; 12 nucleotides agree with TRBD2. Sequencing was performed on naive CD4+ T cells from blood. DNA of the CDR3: TGCAGCGTCGGGACTAGCGGGTACAATGAGCAGTTCTTC. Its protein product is CSVGTSGYNEQFF.